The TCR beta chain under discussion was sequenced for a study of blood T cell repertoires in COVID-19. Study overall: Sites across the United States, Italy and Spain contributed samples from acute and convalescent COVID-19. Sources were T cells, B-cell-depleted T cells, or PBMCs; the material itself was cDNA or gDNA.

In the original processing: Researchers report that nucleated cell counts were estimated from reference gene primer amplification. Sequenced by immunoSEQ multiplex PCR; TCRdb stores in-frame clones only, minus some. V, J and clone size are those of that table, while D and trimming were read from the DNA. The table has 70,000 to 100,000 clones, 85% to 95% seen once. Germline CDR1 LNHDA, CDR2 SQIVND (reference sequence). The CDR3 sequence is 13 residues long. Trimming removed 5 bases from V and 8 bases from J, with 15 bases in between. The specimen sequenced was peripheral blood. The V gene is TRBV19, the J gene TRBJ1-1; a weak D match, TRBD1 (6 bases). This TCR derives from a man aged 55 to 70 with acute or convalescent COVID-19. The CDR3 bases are TGTGCCAGTAGTGCCTTCGGGGGGCAAGAAGCTTTCTTT. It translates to CASSAFGGQEAFF.